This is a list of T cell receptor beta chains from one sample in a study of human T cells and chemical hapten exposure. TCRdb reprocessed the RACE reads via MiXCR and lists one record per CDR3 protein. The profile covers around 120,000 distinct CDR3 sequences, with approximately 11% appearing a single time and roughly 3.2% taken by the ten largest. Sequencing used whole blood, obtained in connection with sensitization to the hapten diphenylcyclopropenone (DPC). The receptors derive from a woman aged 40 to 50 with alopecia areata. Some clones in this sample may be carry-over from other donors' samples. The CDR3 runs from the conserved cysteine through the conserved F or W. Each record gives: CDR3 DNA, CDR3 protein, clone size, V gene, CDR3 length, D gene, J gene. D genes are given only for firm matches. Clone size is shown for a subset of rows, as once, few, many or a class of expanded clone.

cdr3_nt: TGTGCCAGCTCGCCCCCCGAGGGCAATGAGCAGTTCTTC; cdr3_aa: CASSPPEGNEQFF; clone_size: few; v_call: TRBV18; cdr3_length: 13; d_call: -; j_call: TRBJ2-1
cdr3_nt: TGCAGCGTTCAGGGACTAGCGGGAAATGTAGACACCGGGGAGCTGTTTTTT; cdr3_aa: CSVQGLAGNVDTGELFF; clone_size: many; v_call: TRBV29-1; cdr3_length: 17; d_call: TRBD2; j_call: TRBJ2-2
cdr3_nt: TGTGCCAGCAGCTTAGCGGACCGGGGCAATGAGCAGTTCTTC; cdr3_aa: CASSLADRGNEQFF; clone_size: few; v_call: TRBV7-6; cdr3_length: 14; d_call: -; j_call: TRBJ2-1
cdr3_nt: TGTGCCAGCAGCCCGTGGAGGGATACGCAGTATTTT; cdr3_aa: CASSPWRDTQYF; clone_size: -; v_call: TRBV7-9; cdr3_length: 12; d_call: -; j_call: TRBJ2-3
cdr3_nt: TGCAGTGCTTCTTTGCAGGGGAGGATAGGCCAGCCCCAGCATTTT; cdr3_aa: CSASLQGRIGQPQHF; clone_size: -; v_call: TRBV20-1; cdr3_length: 15; d_call: -; j_call: TRBJ1-5
cdr3_nt: TGTGCCAGCAGTTTAAGCACCGTCGGTGGCACTGAAGCTTTCTTT; cdr3_aa: CASSLSTVGGTEAFF; clone_size: many; v_call: TRBV28; cdr3_length: 15; d_call: -; j_call: TRBJ1-1
cdr3_nt: TGTGCCAGCATCCCAGGGTCAGACAACTATGGCTACACCTTC; cdr3_aa: CASIPGSDNYGYTF; clone_size: many; v_call: TRBV5-6; cdr3_length: 14; d_call: -; j_call: TRBJ1-2
cdr3_nt: TGTGCCAGCAGTTTGCTGGATTACGAGCAGTACTTC; cdr3_aa: CASSLLDYEQYF; clone_size: -; v_call: TRBV28; cdr3_length: 12; d_call: -; j_call: TRBJ2-7
cdr3_nt: TGCAGTTACTCCCACTCTGTCCTACCCAATCAGCCCCAGCATTTT; cdr3_aa: CSYSHSVLPNQPQHF; clone_size: many; v_call: TRBV20-1; cdr3_length: 15; d_call: -; j_call: TRBJ1-5
cdr3_nt: TGTGCCAGCAGTTACTTGGGGCTGACAGGCAGGAAAGGAGGCTACACCTTC; cdr3_aa: CASSYLGLTGRKGGYTF; clone_size: many; v_call: TRBV6-5; cdr3_length: 17; d_call: -; j_call: TRBJ1-2
cdr3_nt: TGTGCCACCAGTGAGAGGAAATCCATGGGGACCGGGGAGCTGTTTTTT; cdr3_aa: CATSERKSMGTGELFF; clone_size: many; v_call: TRBV24-1; cdr3_length: 16; d_call: -; j_call: TRBJ2-2
cdr3_nt: TGTGCCAGCAGCTTAGCCGTGGTGGGGGGGCTTTCTGGCTACACCTTC; cdr3_aa: CASSLAVVGGLSGYTF; clone_size: few; v_call: TRBV7-2; cdr3_length: 16; d_call: -; j_call: TRBJ1-2
cdr3_nt: TGTGCCAGCAGCCGGGACTTTGGGTCCTACAATGAGCAGTTCTTC; cdr3_aa: CASSRDFGSYNEQFF; clone_size: few; v_call: TRBV5-4; cdr3_length: 15; d_call: -; j_call: TRBJ2-1
cdr3_nt: TGCAGCGTTGGGCGCGTCGGGAGCTCCTACGAGCAGTACTTC; cdr3_aa: CSVGRVGSSYEQYF; clone_size: many; v_call: TRBV29-1; cdr3_length: 14; d_call: -; j_call: TRBJ2-7
cdr3_nt: TGCAGCGTTGGGACAGGCAAGACTGAAGCTTTCTTT; cdr3_aa: CSVGTGKTEAFF; clone_size: few; v_call: TRBV29-1; cdr3_length: 12; d_call: TRBD1; j_call: TRBJ1-1
cdr3_nt: TGCGCCAGCAGTGCCGGGACAGGGTCTCCCTACGAGCAGTACTTC; cdr3_aa: CASSAGTGSPYEQYF; clone_size: many; v_call: TRBV10-1; cdr3_length: 15; d_call: TRBD1; j_call: TRBJ2-7
cdr3_nt: TGTGCCAGCAGTCGGCCTGGAGGCGCTGAAGCTTTCTTT; cdr3_aa: CASSRPGGAEAFF; clone_size: -; v_call: TRBV25-1; cdr3_length: 13; d_call: -; j_call: TRBJ1-1
cdr3_nt: TGCAGCGTTGTCCAACCCTCGACTGGGAACAATGAGCAGTTCTTC; cdr3_aa: CSVVQPSTGNNEQFF; clone_size: many; v_call: TRBV29-1; cdr3_length: 15; d_call: -; j_call: TRBJ2-1
cdr3_nt: TGTGCCAGCAGTGAACGGGGGGGACGACAGCCCCAGCATTTT; cdr3_aa: CASSERGGRQPQHF; clone_size: many; v_call: TRBV2; cdr3_length: 14; d_call: -; j_call: TRBJ1-5
cdr3_nt: TGTGCCCCTGGGACTCCCCCCCATGGGCAGTTCTTC; cdr3_aa: CAPGTPPHGQFF; clone_size: many; v_call: TRBV6-2/TRBV6-3; cdr3_length: 12; d_call: -; j_call: TRBJ2-1
cdr3_nt: TGTGCCAGCAGCCAAGATCGGGCCCCGAAAGGAGGTGGCTACACCTTC; cdr3_aa: CASSQDRAPKGGGYTF; clone_size: few; v_call: TRBV14; cdr3_length: 16; d_call: -; j_call: TRBJ1-2
cdr3_nt: TGCGCCAGCAGCCAAGAAGGTGGAGTGAACACCGGGGAGCTGTTTTTT; cdr3_aa: CASSQEGGVNTGELFF; clone_size: -; v_call: TRBV4-3; cdr3_length: 16; d_call: -; j_call: TRBJ2-2
cdr3_nt: TGCGCCAGCAGCCCGGGGCGGCAAAGCACTGAAGCTTTCTTT; cdr3_aa: CASSPGRQSTEAFF; clone_size: -; v_call: TRBV5-1; cdr3_length: 14; d_call: -; j_call: TRBJ1-1
cdr3_nt: TGTGCCAGCAGCTTAGCCCCACTAGGGCTGGAGACCCAGTACTTC; cdr3_aa: CASSLAPLGLETQYF; clone_size: many; v_call: TRBV7-9; cdr3_length: 15; d_call: -; j_call: TRBJ2-5
cdr3_nt: TGCGCCAGCAGGTGGGGACAGTTGGACACTGAAGCTTTCTTT; cdr3_aa: CASRWGQLDTEAFF; clone_size: -; v_call: TRBV5-1; cdr3_length: 14; d_call: TRBD1; j_call: TRBJ1-1
cdr3_nt: TGTGCCAGCAGCTTAGACCCAGATAGCTCTTGGACAGATACGCAGTATTTT; cdr3_aa: CASSLDPDSSWTDTQYF; clone_size: -; v_call: TRBV11-2; cdr3_length: 17; d_call: -; j_call: TRBJ2-3
cdr3_nt: TGCAGCGTTGAAGATCCCGGTCGGGGGTCTTTT; cdr3_aa: CSVEDPGRGSF; clone_size: -; v_call: TRBV29-1; cdr3_length: 11; d_call: -; j_call: TRBJ1-1
cdr3_nt: TGTGCCTGGACCCCCGTTGAGCGGGAGAGCACAGATACGCAGTATTTT; cdr3_aa: CAWTPVERESTDTQYF; clone_size: many; v_call: TRBV30; cdr3_length: 16; d_call: TRBD2; j_call: TRBJ2-3
cdr3_nt: TGCAGCGTGGCTATGGGACAGGCCTTGGGCTACACCTTC; cdr3_aa: CSVAMGQALGYTF; clone_size: -; v_call: TRBV29-1; cdr3_length: 13; d_call: TRBD1; j_call: TRBJ1-2
cdr3_nt: TGTGCCAGCAGCTTAGGGCAGGGCCCAGATACGCAGTATTTT; cdr3_aa: CASSLGQGPDTQYF; clone_size: -; v_call: TRBV7-9; cdr3_length: 14; d_call: -; j_call: TRBJ2-3
cdr3_nt: TGTGCCATCAGTGAGAGCGGCGGGAGTGGCTACGAGCAGTACTTC; cdr3_aa: CAISESGGSGYEQYF; clone_size: few; v_call: TRBV10-3; cdr3_length: 15; d_call: TRBD2; j_call: TRBJ2-7
cdr3_nt: TGCAGCGCAACCGGGACTTGGGGGGATACGCAGTATTTT; cdr3_aa: CSATGTWGDTQYF; clone_size: many; v_call: TRBV29-1; cdr3_length: 13; d_call: -; j_call: TRBJ2-3
cdr3_nt: TGTGCCAGCAGTTACCTCGGCACTGAAGCTTTCTTT; cdr3_aa: CASSYLGTEAFF; clone_size: few; v_call: TRBV6-6; cdr3_length: 12; d_call: -; j_call: TRBJ1-1
cdr3_nt: TGTGCCAGCAGTTCCGGGGGTCCCCTAGCCAAAAACATTCAGTACTTC; cdr3_aa: CASSSGGPLAKNIQYF; clone_size: -; v_call: TRBV28; cdr3_length: 16; d_call: -; j_call: TRBJ2-4
cdr3_nt: TGTGCCAGCAGTCTCCGGGGACAGGCGAACTATGGCTACACCTTC; cdr3_aa: CASSLRGQANYGYTF; clone_size: many; v_call: TRBV12-3/TRBV12-4; cdr3_length: 15; d_call: TRBD1; j_call: TRBJ1-2
cdr3_nt: TGTGCCAGCAGCTTAGGGAGCGGACTAGCGGGAGCGAACACCGGGGAGCTGTTTTTT; cdr3_aa: CASSLGSGLAGANTGELFF; clone_size: many; v_call: TRBV7-2; cdr3_length: 19; d_call: TRBD2; j_call: TRBJ2-2
cdr3_nt: TGTGCCGTAACAGGAGTTTCGAACACTGAAGCTTTCTTT; cdr3_aa: CAVTGVSNTEAFF; clone_size: -; v_call: TRBV6-2/TRBV6-3; cdr3_length: 13; d_call: -; j_call: TRBJ1-1
cdr3_nt: TGCGCCAGCAGCCAATTCCTAACAGGGCTTCACACCATATATTTT; cdr3_aa: CASSQFLTGLHTIYF; clone_size: many; v_call: TRBV4-1; cdr3_length: 15; d_call: -; j_call: TRBJ1-3
cdr3_nt: TGTGCCAGCAGCTACACGGGACAGCCCTTCTCTGAGCAGTTCTTC; cdr3_aa: CASSYTGQPFSEQFF; clone_size: many; v_call: TRBV7-3; cdr3_length: 15; d_call: TRBD1; j_call: TRBJ2-1
cdr3_nt: TGCGCCAGCACTTTAAGGGAGGGAGTAGATACGCAGTATTTT; cdr3_aa: CASTLREGVDTQYF; clone_size: many; v_call: TRBV10-1; cdr3_length: 14; d_call: TRBD2; j_call: TRBJ2-3
cdr3_nt: TGCAGCGTTCGACTAGCGGGCAGCACCGGGGAGCTGTTTTTT; cdr3_aa: CSVRLAGSTGELFF; clone_size: few; v_call: TRBV29-1; cdr3_length: 14; d_call: TRBD2; j_call: TRBJ2-2
cdr3_nt: TGTGCCAGCAGCTTACCCCCCGGGAATTCACCCCTCCACTTT; cdr3_aa: CASSLPPGNSPLHF; clone_size: many; v_call: TRBV7-6; cdr3_length: 14; d_call: -; j_call: TRBJ1-6
cdr3_nt: TGTGCCAGCAGTTCCGGGGAGGGTTACAATGAGCAGTTCTTC; cdr3_aa: CASSSGEGYNEQFF; clone_size: few; v_call: TRBV27; cdr3_length: 14; d_call: TRBD2; j_call: TRBJ2-1
cdr3_nt: TGTGCCAGCAGGTGGGGAACCGGGGAGCTGTTTTTT; cdr3_aa: CASRWGTGELFF; clone_size: many; v_call: TRBV7-9; cdr3_length: 12; d_call: -; j_call: TRBJ2-2
cdr3_nt: TGTGCCAGCAGCTTAGGGGCAAAGGAGGGCTACACCTTC; cdr3_aa: CASSLGAKEGYTF; clone_size: few; v_call: TRBV5-6; cdr3_length: 13; d_call: -; j_call: TRBJ1-2
cdr3_nt: TGTGCCAGCAGCGGGACAGAGGGAATGAACACTGAAGCTTTCTTT; cdr3_aa: CASSGTEGMNTEAFF; clone_size: few; v_call: TRBV6-5; cdr3_length: 15; d_call: TRBD1; j_call: TRBJ1-1
cdr3_nt: TGTGCCAGCAGCTCCCCAGACAGGGGGCCTGAAGCTTTCTTT; cdr3_aa: CASSSPDRGPEAFF; clone_size: -; v_call: TRBV7-9; cdr3_length: 14; d_call: TRBD1; j_call: TRBJ1-1
cdr3_nt: TGTGCCAGTAGTATAGATCAAGGTGGGGGCACAGATACGCAGTATTTT; cdr3_aa: CASSIDQGGGTDTQYF; clone_size: few; v_call: TRBV19; cdr3_length: 16; d_call: -; j_call: TRBJ2-3
cdr3_nt: TGTGCCAGCATACAGGGGGGAACTAATGAAAAACTGTTTTTT; cdr3_aa: CASIQGGTNEKLFF; clone_size: many; v_call: TRBV28; cdr3_length: 14; d_call: TRBD1; j_call: TRBJ1-4
cdr3_nt: TGTGCCAGCTCACTTCGAGCGGGACGGGACACCGGGGAGCTGTTTTTT; cdr3_aa: CASSLRAGRDTGELFF; clone_size: -; v_call: TRBV18; cdr3_length: 16; d_call: TRBD2; j_call: TRBJ2-2
cdr3_nt: TGTGCCAGCAGCTCCCGGACAGGGGCCATTCAGTACTTC; cdr3_aa: CASSSRTGAIQYF; clone_size: many; v_call: TRBV13; cdr3_length: 13; d_call: TRBD1; j_call: TRBJ2-4
cdr3_nt: TGTGCCATCAGTGAGGGAAGGTATGGCTACACCTTC; cdr3_aa: CAISEGRYGYTF; clone_size: many; v_call: TRBV10-3; cdr3_length: 12; d_call: -; j_call: TRBJ1-2
cdr3_nt: TGTGCCAGCGCACTAAACTACAATGAGCAGTTCTTC; cdr3_aa: CASALNYNEQFF; clone_size: many; v_call: TRBV9; cdr3_length: 12; d_call: -; j_call: TRBJ2-1
cdr3_nt: TGTGCCAGCAGAACGAGGGACAGGGGGGATACGCAGTATTTT; cdr3_aa: CASRTRDRGDTQYF; clone_size: -; v_call: TRBV12-3/TRBV12-4; cdr3_length: 14; d_call: TRBD1; j_call: TRBJ2-3
cdr3_nt: TGTGCCAGCAGCTTAGGGGGACAGGGGGTCAACACTGAAGCTTTCTTT; cdr3_aa: CASSLGGQGVNTEAFF; clone_size: few; v_call: TRBV7-2; cdr3_length: 16; d_call: TRBD1; j_call: TRBJ1-1
cdr3_nt: TGTGCCAGCAGCTTACTACAGGGGGCAACCGGGGAGCTGTTTTTT; cdr3_aa: CASSLLQGATGELFF; clone_size: -; v_call: TRBV7-9; cdr3_length: 15; d_call: TRBD1; j_call: TRBJ2-2